These 3 T cell receptor beta chains were all obtained from the same sample, sequenced in a study of regulatory T cells in long-lasting Graves disease. Described time point: persistent/refractory GD, antithyroid drugs over 5 years with positive TRAb. Extracted RNA from PBMCs served as the source of the TCR library. Arm-PCR with iRepertoire HTBI primers amplified the CDR3 regions for these TCR beta libraries. Each CDR3 protein is one row after TCRdb ran MiXCR on the multiplex PCR reads. The repertoire holds some 440,000 distinct CDR3 sequences, roughly 20% seen once, with roughly 8% in the top ten. The sample in question was peripheral blood mononuclear cells (PBMCs), obtained when the disease was refractory, from a patient treated with antithyroid drugs. The receptor source for this set is a female donor with Graves disease.

In its sample, this clonotype was seen many times. The J gene is TRBJ2-7, the V gene TRBV5-8; D perhaps matches TRBD2 (5 bases). The CDR3 loop spans 13 amino acids. V was pared by 4 bases and J by 4 bases, with 12 bases between. CDR1 is SGHTS and CDR2 is YDEGEE in the germline V gene. This CDR3 reads CASSERGPYEQYF. The CDR3 DNA reads TGTGCCAGCAGCGAAAGAGGGCCTTACGAGCAGTACTTC.

The CDR3 reads CATSRDPSGRGNEQFF. For the CDR3, the DNA is TGTGCCACCAGCAGAGATCCCTCGGGGAGGGGGAATGAGCAGTTCTTC. The chain combines TRBV15 with TRBJ2-1, with D tentatively TRBD2 (7 bases). In germline, CDR1 is LNHNV, CDR2 YYDKDF (reference sequence). Trimming removed 0 bases at V and 7 bases at J, with 16 bases between. The CDR3 has 16 amino acids.

The sample holds many counts of this clonotype. The V call is TRBV13, the J call TRBJ2-5, with D possibly TRBD2 on 6 matching bases. Germline V gives CDR1 PRHDT, CDR2 FYEKMQ (reference sequence). The length of the CDR3 is 14 residues. Deletions cut 6 bases from V and 4 bases from J, with 15 bases between. CDR3 in amino acids: CASRRGGELETQYF. For the CDR3, the DNA is TGTGCCAGCAGACGGGGCGGGGAACTAGAGACCCAGTACTTC.